The next 8 T cell receptor beta chains were all read from a single sample in a study of shared clonotypes between healthy human individuals. Measured with immunoSEQ multiplex PCR; TCRdb has only the in-frame clones, and not every one. The sample lists about 820,000 clones; 92% were seen once. Cells designated naive CD8 were CD45RO-negative and were positively selected for CCR7, with terminally differentiated effector memory CD45RA+ cells excluded. Sequenced input: naive CD8+ T cells sorted from blood. The receptors were gathered from a man aged 25-40 years in good health.

The CDR3 sequence: CASSQGTGDTQYF. DNA for the CDR3: TGCGCCAGCAGCCAAGGGACAGGAGATACGCAGTATTTT. The gene calls are TRBV4-1 and TRBJ2-3, with 7 nucleotides matching TRBD1. Germline CDR1 MGHRA, CDR2 YSYEKL. V lost 1 base to trimming and J lost 5 bases; unmatched junction nucleotides: 0. The CDR3 runs 13 residues.

The V call is TRBV18, the J call TRBJ2-7; a weak D match, TRBD2 (5 bases). Germline V gene lookup returns CDR1 KGHSH and CDR2 LQKENI. This CDR3 has 16 residues. V gave up 2 bases and J gave up 4 bases, with 18 bases separating them. The DNA of the CDR3 is TGTGCCAGCTCACCAGGATCCGGGGTAGACGTGTACGAGCAGTACTTC. This gives the protein CASSPGSGVDVYEQYF.

The V and J genes are TRBV7-2 and TRBJ2-7; D is uncertain. Looked up from germline, CDR1 is SGHTA and CDR2 is FQGNSA. The germline V and J ends were trimmed by 1 base and 4 bases, with 11 bases remaining between them. CDR3 size: 14 residues. As DNA, the CDR3 is TGTGCCAGCAGCTTAGGGTCAGGACGGTACGAGCAGTACTTC. Its protein product is CASSLGSGRYEQYF.

The V call is TRBV29-1, the J call TRBJ2-7; D may match TRBD1 or TRBD2 (5 bases each). The CDR3 extends over 13 amino acids. In germline, CDR1 is SQVTM, CDR2 ANQGSEA. Trimming removed 6 bases at V and 0 bases at J, with 12 bases between. The CDR3 is CSVRDGASYEQYF. CDR3 in DNA: TGCAGCGTCCGGGACGGTGCCTCCTACGAGCAGTACTTC.

The chain couples TRBV19 to TRBJ1-1, with TRBD1 matching over 8 bases. CDR1 and CDR2 from the germline V gene are LNHDA and SQIVND (reference sequence). The V gene end was trimmed by 6 bases and the J gene end by 5 bases; junction bases not matched to a gene: 8. The CDR3 covers 14 residues. CDR3 sequence (DNA): TGTGCCAGTAGGGTTACAGGGGGGGAGACTGAAGCTTTCTTT. As protein: CASRVTGGETEAFF.

The chain employs TRBV27 and TRBJ2-7; tentative D call: TRBD2 (6 bases). With 5 bases removed from V and 7 bases from J, the gap between germline ends came to 21 bases. In germline, CDR1 is MNHEY, CDR2 SMNVEV (reference sequence). The CDR3 is 15 residues long. CDR3 bases: TGTGCCAGCAGTCCACTGGCGGGGACCCACTTGGAGCAGTACTTC. Its protein product is CASSPLAGTHLEQYF.

The DNA of the CDR3 is TGTGCCAGTAGTATTTGGGGAGTGACTGAAGCTTTCTTT. Residues: CASSIWGVTEAFF. This sequence joins TRBV19 and TRBJ1-1; D is unresolved. CDR3 length equals 13 residues. Germline CDR1 and CDR2: LNHDA and SQIVND (reference sequence). Trimming stripped 3 bases from V and 5 bases from J, with 10 bases between.

The CDR3 DNA is TGTGCCAGCAGCTTAGCGGGACTAGCGGGGGACTACGAGCAGTACTTC. Its translation is CASSLAGLAGDYEQYF. The chain couples TRBV7-8 to TRBJ2-7; 14 nucleotides agree with TRBD2. With V trimmed by 0 bases and J by 3 bases, 1 base remained unmatched. Per the germline V gene, CDR1 is SGHVS and CDR2 is FQNEAQ. CDR3 size: 16 residues. The complete variable domain, with remaining parts taken from reference TRBV7-8 and TRBJ2-7, reads GAGVSQSPRYKVAKRGQDVALRCDPISGHVSLFWYQQALGQGPEFLTYFQNEAQLDKSGLPSDRFFAERPEGSVSTLKIQRTQQEDSAVYLCASSLAGLAGDYEQYFGPGTRLTVT.